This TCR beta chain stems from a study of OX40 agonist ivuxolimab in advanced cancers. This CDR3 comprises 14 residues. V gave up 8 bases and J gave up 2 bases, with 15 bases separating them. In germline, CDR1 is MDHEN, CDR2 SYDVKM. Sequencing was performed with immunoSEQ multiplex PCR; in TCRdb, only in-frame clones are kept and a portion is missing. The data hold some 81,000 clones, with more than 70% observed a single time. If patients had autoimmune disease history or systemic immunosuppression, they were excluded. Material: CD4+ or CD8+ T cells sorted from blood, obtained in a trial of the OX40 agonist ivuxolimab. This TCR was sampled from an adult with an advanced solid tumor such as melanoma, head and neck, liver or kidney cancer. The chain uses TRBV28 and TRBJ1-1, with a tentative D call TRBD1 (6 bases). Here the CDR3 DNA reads TGTGCCAGCCGCCGGGGGGGGCCTAACACTGAAGCTTTCTTT. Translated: CASRRGGPNTEAFF.